Shown below are 28 T cell receptor beta chains from a single sample sequenced in a study of human T cells and chemical hapten exposure. Time point meaning: patch test 3, about 24 weeks after DPC sensitization. Treatment defined: therapeutic diphenylcyclopropenone sensitization with weekly scalp DPC. One entry per CDR3 protein, called by TCRdb with MiXCR from the RACE reads. This sample has approximately 97,000 distinct CDR3 sequences, with 27% found just once. This sample comprised whole blood, obtained in connection with sensitization to the hapten diphenylcyclopropenone (DPC). All receptors come from a man aged 40-55 years with alopecia areata. Some clones in this sample may be carry-over from other donors' samples.

V usage is TRBV12-3 or TRBV12-4 and J usage is TRBJ2-2; 9 bases fit TRBD1. V was pared by 7 bases and J by 4 bases, with 10 bases of the junction left unmatched. CDR3 length: 16 residues. CDR3 sequence (DNA): TGTGCCAGCACCATTGGGGACAGGGTCTTCACCGGGGAGCTGTTTTTT. Its protein is CASTIGDRVFTGELFF.

This clonotype was detected only a few times. The chain is built from TRBV29-1 and TRBJ2-1; the D is unclear. Germline V CDR1 and CDR2: SQVTM, ANQGSEA. The CDR3 consists of 16 residues. V was trimmed by 6 bases and J by 4 bases, leaving 22 bases between them. CDR3 sequence (DNA): TGCAGCGTACTGACACCGGCCCAAGTAACTTACAATGAGCAGTTCTTC. It yields the protein CSVLTPAQVTYNEQFF.

The table lists this clonotype with a few counts. The chain recombines TRBV20-1 with TRBJ2-3; D is uncertain. CDR1 is DFQATT and CDR2 is SNEGSKA in the germline V gene (reference sequence). The CDR3 has 12 amino acids. The V end lost 3 bases, the J end lost 4 bases, and 8 bases lay between the germline ends. The CDR3 loop is CSASLGSDTQYF. The DNA of the CDR3 is TGCAGTGCTAGCCTGGGTTCAGATACGCAGTATTTT.

The V call is TRBV6-2 or TRBV6-3, the J call TRBJ2-3, with D unclear. Germline lookup yields CDR1 MNHEY and CDR2 SVGEGT. This CDR3 spans 15 amino acids. V was trimmed by 4 bases and J by 1 base, leaving 12 bases between them. The CDR3 DNA reads as TGTGCCAGCAGTTCATCCCTTGAAGGCACAGATACGCAGTATTTT. Protein sequence: CASSSSLEGTDTQYF.

This chain joins TRBV6-6 and TRBJ2-7; 10 bases fit TRBD2. This CDR3 spans 13 amino acids. Per germline, CDR1 MNHNY and CDR2 SVGAGI (reference sequence). J was trimmed by 4 bases and V by 4 bases; bases with no gene match: 1. This CDR3 is CASSSLAGYEQYF. CDR3 in DNA: TGTGCCAGCAGTTCACTAGCGGGGTACGAGCAGTACTTC.

The V gene is TRBV19, the J gene TRBJ2-1, with TRBD2 identical over 8 bases. The length of the CDR3 is 14 residues. In germline, CDR1 is LNHDA, CDR2 SQIVND (reference sequence). With 3 bases clipped from V and 6 bases from J, the junction kept 4 bases outside the gene matches. Here the CDR3 reads CASSITGTSNEQFF. In DNA form, the CDR3 reads TGTGCCAGTAGTATCACCGGGACTAGCAATGAGCAGTTCTTC. The whole variable domain, remainder taken from reference TRBV19 and TRBJ2-1, is DGGITQSPKYLFRKEGQNVTLSCEQNLNHDAMYWYRQDPGQGLRLIYYSQIVNDFQKGDIAEGYSVSREKKESFPLTVTSAQKNPTAFYLCASSITGTSNEQFFGPGTRLTVL.

In this sample, this clonotype turned up a few times. V usage is TRBV11-1 and J usage is TRBJ2-1; D not certain. CDR1 and CDR2 (germline): SGHAT, FQDESV (reference sequence). V lost 4 bases and J lost 6, with 10 bases in between. CDR3 size: 13 residues. CDR3 in amino acids: CASSSGRLNEQFF. CDR3 in DNA: TGTGCCAGCAGCTCCGGCCGGCTCAATGAGCAGTTCTTC.

This clonotype was seen at least ten times. The chain employs TRBV2 and TRBJ1-5; maybe TRBD1 (5 bases). Trimming pared 4 bases from V and 4 bases from J, leaving 11 bases between. The CDR3 runs 14 residues. CDR1 and CDR2 (germline): SNHLY, FYNNEI. The CDR3 DNA follows: TGTGCCAGCAGTGTTGGAAGGGGTAATCAGCCCCAGCATTTT. Translation: CASSVGRGNQPQHF. Full variable domain (remainder filled in from reference TRBV2 and TRBJ1-5): EPEVTQTPSHQVTQMGQEVILRCVPISNHLYFYWYRQILGQKVEFLVSFYNNEISEKSEIFDDQFSVERPDGSNFTLKIRSTKLEDSAMYFCASSVGRGNQPQHFGDGTRLSIL.

This clonotype has a handful of counts. The J gene is TRBJ1-1, the V gene TRBV20-1, with D possibly matching TRBD1 (5 bases). Germline V lookup: CDR1 DFQATT, CDR2 SNEGSKA (reference sequence). CDR3 length: 13 residues. Trimming cost V 6 bases and J 0 bases, with 11 bases left between them. The CDR3 region has the DNA TGCAGTGCAATGGGGGAGGTGAACACTGAAGCTTTCTTT. Its translation is CSAMGEVNTEAFF.

A few counts support this clonotype. V gene TRBV4-1 combines with J gene TRBJ2-7; unclear D gene. Germline CDR1 MGHRA, CDR2 YSYEKL. The CDR3 is made up of 15 amino acids. Trimming cost V 1 base and J 2 bases, with 12 bases left between them. The CDR3 region is CASSQGVSETYEQYF. DNA for the CDR3: TGCGCCAGCAGCCAAGGGGTAAGCGAGACCTACGAGCAGTACTTC.

The rearrangement joins TRBV18 to TRBJ1-2; TRBD1 aligns across 9 bases. After removal of 6 bases from V and 2 bases from J, the junction contained 4 bases not matched to a gene. The CDR3 is made up of 14 amino acids. Per germline, CDR1 KGHSH and CDR2 LQKENI. Here the CDR3 reads CASSGQGDNYGYTF. Written as DNA, the CDR3 is TGTGCCAGCTCGGGACAGGGAGACAACTATGGCTACACCTTC.

V usage is TRBV12-3 or TRBV12-4 and J usage is TRBJ2-4, with 14 positions matching TRBD2. Trimming at V came to 5 bases and at J to 0 bases, leaving 0 bases not matched to a gene. This CDR3 is built from 16 residues. The CDR3 DNA is TGTGCCAGCAGTGGGACTAGCGGGAGAGCCAAAAACATTCAGTACTTC. The encoded protein is CASSGTSGRAKNIQYF.

The genes are TRBV28 and TRBJ2-7, with D possibly being TRBD1 or TRBD2 (5 bases each). Trimming removed 8 bases at V and 3 bases at J, with 23 bases between. Germline V gene sequence: CDR1 MDHEN, CDR2 SYDVKM. This CDR3 comprises 16 residues. DNA of the CDR3: TGTGCCAGCGGAGAAACCCGGACGGGGCTTATCTACGAGCAGTACTTC. The encoded protein is CASGETRTGLIYEQYF.

This chain links TRBV9 with TRBJ2-7; D may be TRBD1 or TRBD2 (5 bases each). Between the trimmed V and J ends, which lost 4 bases and 3 bases, there was a span of 11 bases. Germline CDR1 reads SGDLS; CDR2 reads YYNGEE. The CDR3 totals 13 residues. Here the CDR3 DNA reads TGTGCCAGCAGCTTACGGGACGACTACGAGCAGTACTTC. Translating gives CASSLRDDYEQYF.

There are a few counts of this clonotype. J is TRBJ2-7 and V is TRBV13; TRBD1 matches at 7 bases. The germline V gene encodes CDR1 PRHDT and CDR2 FYEKMQ (reference sequence). Unmatched junction bases numbered 9, after V lost 4 bases and J lost 0 bases. The CDR3 spans 16 residues. The CDR3 here is CASSSIGDSSSYEQYF. CDR3 bases: TGTGCCAGCAGCTCCATTGGGGACAGCAGCTCCTACGAGCAGTACTTC.

Many counts were recorded for this clonotype. The chain employs TRBV12-3 or TRBV12-4 and TRBJ2-3, with 11 bases lining up with TRBD2. This CDR3 is 14 amino acids long. Losses at the gene ends were 7 bases for V and 4 bases for J; bases not matched to a gene: 4. This CDR3 is CASTLLAGADTQYF. In DNA form, the CDR3 reads TGTGCCAGCACCCTACTAGCGGGAGCAGATACGCAGTATTTT.

This clonotype was detected only a few times. This sequence joins TRBV20-1 and TRBJ1-1; no firm D call. Between the trimmed V and J ends, which lost 6 bases and 0 bases, there was a span of 17 bases. This CDR3 is 15 amino acids long. Per germline, CDR1 DFQATT and CDR2 SNEGSKA (reference sequence). The chain's CDR3 is CSATPGRAMNTEAFF. The CDR3 region has the DNA TGCAGTGCCACTCCCGGAAGGGCCATGAACACTGAAGCTTTCTTT.

The chain uses TRBV29-1 and TRBJ2-3, with D possibly TRBD2 on 7 matching bases. CDR1 SQVTM and CDR2 ANQGSEA come from the germline V gene. This CDR3 region has 12 residues. Trimming stripped 5 bases from V and 8 bases from J, with 14 bases between. The CDR3 DNA follows: TGCAGCGTTCAACGGGGAGGGGGTACGCAGTATTTT. The encoded protein is CSVQRGGGTQYF.

The chain employs TRBV28 and TRBJ2-7; TRBD2 matches 10 bases. With V trimmed by 1 base and J by 3 bases, 3 bases remained unmatched. CDR1 is MDHEN and CDR2 is SYDVKM in the germline V gene. This CDR3 is built from 15 residues. CDR3 in DNA: TGTGCCAGCAGTTTATTGGCTAGCGGGAGCTACGAGCAGTACTTC. Its translation: CASSLLASGSYEQYF.

This clonotype was seen a handful of times. The CDR3: CASSELRNTGELFF. Here the CDR3 DNA reads TGTGCCAGCAGTGAACTCAGGAACACCGGGGAGCTGTTTTTT. The chain has TRBV6-1 and TRBJ2-2, with no clear D. Trimming shortened V by 2 bases and J by 1 base, and 5 bases separated the two germline ends. The CDR3 is 14 amino acids. Germline V gives CDR1 MNHNS, CDR2 SASEGT.

There are a few counts of this clonotype. The chain uses TRBV12-3 or TRBV12-4 and TRBJ2-1; maybe TRBD1 (5 bases). Trimming shortened V by 5 bases and J by 5 bases, and 10 bases separated the two germline ends. This CDR3 has 13 residues. The CDR3 loop is CASSPGNNNEQFF. The DNA of the CDR3 is TGTGCCAGCAGTCCAGGGAATAACAATGAGCAGTTCTTC.

The table lists this clonotype with a count of one. The chain couples TRBV19 to TRBJ2-1; D is tentatively TRBD1 or TRBD2 (6 bases each). The CDR3 loop spans 17 amino acids. V was cut by 5 bases and J by 3 bases, with 20 bases left in between. CDR1 LNHDA and CDR2 SQIVND come from the germline V gene (reference sequence). Here the CDR3 reads CASSVGGGTLIYNEQFF. Here the CDR3 DNA reads TGTGCCAGTAGTGTTGGTGGGGGGACACTCATCTACAATGAGCAGTTCTTC.

The genes are TRBV3-1 and TRBJ1-3, with 7 bases lining up with TRBD1. After removal of 1 base from V and 5 bases from J, the junction contained 5 bases not matched to a gene. Germline V lookup: CDR1 LGHDT, CDR2 YNNKEL (reference sequence). This CDR3 is built from 15 residues. In DNA, the CDR3 is TGTGCCAGCAGCCAAGCCGGGACAGCTCGAAACACCATATATTTT. The encoded protein is CASSQAGTARNTIYF.

This clonotype was detected a few times. The chain recombines TRBV7-9 with TRBJ2-2; 9 nucleotides match TRBD1. The CDR3 consists of 16 residues. With V trimmed by 4 bases and J by 1 base, 4 bases remained unmatched. Looked up from germline, CDR1 is SEHNR and CDR2 is FQNEAQ (reference sequence). The CDR3 loop reads CASSSPGQGNTGELFF. For the CDR3, the DNA is TGTGCCAGCAGCTCTCCGGGACAGGGGAACACCGGGGAGCTGTTTTTT.

This clonotype was seen more than once but under ten times. The rearrangement uses TRBV10-3 and TRBJ1-2; D is ambiguous. The CDR3 consists of 15 residues. The germline CDR1 and CDR2 sequences are ENHRY and SYGVKD. The V end lost 0 bases, the J end lost 3 bases, and 11 bases lay between the germline ends. The CDR3 nucleotides are TGTGCCATCAGTGAGTCGATTGCCAGCTACTATGGCTACACCTTC. Translating it yields CAISESIASYYGYTF.

The chain carries TRBV28 and TRBJ1-2, with D unresolved. The CDR3 is made up of 11 amino acids. In germline, CDR1 is MDHEN, CDR2 SYDVKM. Trimming took off 5 bases at V and 4 bases at J, with 5 bases between the two ends. The CDR3 sequence is CASSHIYGYTF. The CDR3 DNA is TGTGCCAGCAGTCATATCTATGGCTACACCTTC.

This clonotype was picked up a small number of times. The chain joins TRBV20-1 to TRBJ2-7; 8 nucleotides match TRBD2. With 4 bases clipped from V and 0 bases from J, the junction kept 5 bases outside the gene matches. The germline V gene has CDR1 DFQATT and CDR2 SNEGSKA (reference sequence). The CDR3 is made up of 14 amino acids. The CDR3 DNA is TGCAGTGCTACCGGGACTAGAAGCTCCTACGAGCAGTACTTC. Its protein product is CSATGTRSSYEQYF.

This clonotype was seen only a few times. This chain connects TRBV28 to TRBJ2-4, with D unclear. The CDR3 covers 16 residues. Germline-derived CDR1 and CDR2 are MDHEN and SYDVKM. Trimming took 4 bases from V and 0 from J, leaving 13 bases between them. The CDR3, as DNA: TGTGCCAGCAGTTCCCCCGACAAAGGAGCCAAAAACATTCAGTACTTC. It yields the protein CASSSPDKGAKNIQYF.